What follows are 30 T cell receptor beta chains derived from one specimen sequenced in a study of blood T cell repertoires in COVID-19. Profiled with immunoSEQ multiplex PCR; TCRdb holds only in-frame clones, not every one. The data contain a few hundred thousand clones, 70% to 90% of them seen just once; the ten biggest clones take up more than 2%. The sample taken for sequencing was PBMCs or T cells enriched from blood (not recorded which). These receptors all stem from a man aged 25-40 years who had recovered from COVID-19.

A few counts support this clone. The CDR3 loop reads CASSLELDTGELFF. The CDR3 bases are TGTGCCAGCAGCTTAGAACTAGACACCGGGGAGCTGTTTTTT. V and J are TRBV7-9 and TRBJ2-2, with D possibly TRBD2 on 5 matching bases. V shed 1 base and J shed 3 bases, with 6 bases lying between them. The CDR3 loop spans 14 amino acids. Germline V CDR1 and CDR2: SEHNR, FQNEAQ (reference sequence).

V and J are TRBV4-2 and TRBJ2-1, with TRBD1 identical over 8 bases. Germline trimming cut 0 bases from V and 6 bases from J; bases unmatched to any gene: 10. The CDR3 runs to 17 residues. Germline values: CDR1 LGHNA, CDR2 YNFKEQ. The CDR3 loop is CASSQDRVRGLANEQFF. The CDR3 bases are TGTGCCAGCAGCCAAGATAGGGTCAGGGGGCTCGCCAATGAGCAGTTCTTC.

The CDR3 sequence: CASSMAGLNQPQHF. The CDR3 DNA sequence: TGTGCCAGTAGTATGGCAGGTCTCAATCAGCCCCAGCATTTT. The chain combines TRBV19 with TRBJ1-5; D ambiguous. Germline CDR1 LNHDA, CDR2 SQIVND (reference sequence). This CDR3 comprises 14 residues. The V and J ends lost 3 bases and 3 bases respectively, with 9 bases between them.

The chain couples TRBV18 to TRBJ1-1; no definite D call. This CDR3 is built from 13 residues. V lost 0 bases to trimming and J lost 7 bases, with 9 bases between them. The germline CDR1 and CDR2 sequences are KGHSH and LQKENI. The CDR3 DNA reads TGTGCCAGCTCACCACCGAGTTTGGTTGAAGCTTTCTTT. It codes for CASSPPSLVEAFF. Full variable domain (outside the CDR3, taken from reference TRBV18 and TRBJ1-1): NAGVMQNPRHLVRRRGQEARLRCSPMKGHSHVYWYRQLPEEGLKFMVYLQKENIIDESGMPKERFSAEFPKEGPSILRIQQVVRGDSAAYFCASSPPSLVEAFFGQGTRLTVV.

V and J are TRBV11-2 and TRBJ2-1; TRBD2 matches at 11 bases. The CDR3 is 15 amino acids. The germline V gene encodes CDR1 SGHAT and CDR2 FQNNGV. J was trimmed by 7 bases and V by 3 bases; bases with no gene match: 5. The CDR3 nucleotides are TGTGCCAGCAGCTTGCTAGCGGGGGGACGGAATGAGCAGTTCTTC. Amino acid sequence: CASSLLAGGRNEQFF.

The rearrangement joins TRBV5-4 to TRBJ1-2; no clear D gene. Deletions cut 4 bases from V and 3 bases from J, with 13 bases between. The CDR3 runs to 14 residues. Germline V gene lookup returns CDR1 SGHNT and CDR2 YYREEE (reference sequence). The CDR3 sequence is CASSGTGNDYGYTF. The CDR3 nucleotides read TGTGCCAGCAGCGGTACCGGGAATGACTATGGCTACACCTTC.

The rearrangement links TRBV5-1 to TRBJ2-7; no clear D gene. This CDR3 spans 14 amino acids. CDR1 and CDR2 (germline): SGHRS, YFSETQ. Deletions cut 2 bases from V and 3 bases from J, with 12 bases between. The DNA for the CDR3 is TGCGCCAGCAGCTTCCAATGGCCGGGCTACGAGCAGTACTTC. Amino acid sequence: CASSFQWPGYEQYF.

As concerns this clone: The same CDR3 arises from other DNA sequences in this sample as well. The chain has TRBV3-1 (or the pseudogene TRBV3-2) and TRBJ2-2; no clear D. The germline V and J ends were trimmed by 3 bases and 8 bases, with 4 bases remaining between them. The length of the CDR3 is 11 residues. Germline lookup yields CDR1 LGHDT and CDR2 YNNKEL (reference sequence). In nucleotides, the CDR3 is TGTGCCAGCAGCCATTCTGGGGAGCTGTTTTTT. Its translation: CASSHSGELFF.

The V call is TRBV5-1, the J call TRBJ1-1; tentative D call: TRBD1 (5 bases). In germline, CDR1 is SGHRS, CDR2 YFSETQ. V lost 1 base, J lost 1 base, and 14 bases lay in between. There are 16 residues in the CDR3. The CDR3 loop is CASSLLWGEKNTEAFF. In DNA, the CDR3 is TGCGCCAGCAGCTTGTTGTGGGGGGAGAAGAACACTGAAGCTTTCTTT.

The chain has TRBV18 and TRBJ1-5; D not certain. The CDR3 totals 16 residues. The V and J ends lost 0 bases and 1 base respectively, with 10 bases between them. Germline V gene lookup returns CDR1 KGHSH and CDR2 LQKENI. This CDR3 reads CASSPPGQASNQPQHF. The CDR3 DNA reads TGTGCCAGCTCACCACCTGGCCAGGCAAGCAATCAGCCCCAGCATTTT.

The rearrangement joins TRBV9 to TRBJ2-1; 7 nucleotides match TRBD2. V was pared by 5 bases and J by 3 bases, with 5 bases of the junction left unmatched. This CDR3 is built from 14 residues. Germline CDR1 SGDLS, CDR2 YYNGEE. DNA of the CDR3: TGTGCCAGCAGTCAGGGAGGGATCTACAATGAGCAGTTCTTC. Translating it yields CASSQGGIYNEQFF.

J is TRBJ2-2 and V is TRBV14; D may be TRBD2 (5 bases). Germline lookup yields CDR1 SGHDN and CDR2 FVKESK. The V and J ends lost 5 bases and 4 bases respectively, with 26 bases between them. CDR3 length equals 19 residues. Here the CDR3 DNA reads TGTGCCAGCAGCGAAGCGGACTTTCCTCGAACCACTTCCACCGGGGAGCTGTTTTTT. It specifies CASSEADFPRTTSTGELFF.

V is TRBV3-1 (or the pseudogene TRBV3-2) and J is TRBJ2-1, with TRBD2 matching over 11 bases. The CDR3 sequence is 15 residues long. The V gene end was trimmed by 3 bases and the J gene end by 4 bases; junction bases not matched to a gene: 2. The germline gives CDR1 LGHDT, CDR2 YNNKEL (reference sequence). The CDR3 loop reads CASSQGLAEYNEQFF. The CDR3 DNA follows: TGTGCCAGCAGCCAGGGACTAGCGGAGTACAATGAGCAGTTCTTC.

The V call is TRBV5-1, the J call TRBJ2-3, with TRBD2 identical over 12 bases. With 1 base clipped from V and 3 bases from J, the junction kept 9 bases outside the gene matches. The CDR3 runs 18 residues. CDR1 is SGHRS and CDR2 is YFSETQ in the germline V gene. CDR3 DNA: TGCGCCAGCAGCTTGTTAACTAGCGGGGGGAGCGGGACAGATACGCAGTATTTT. Translated: CASSLLTSGGSGTDTQYF. Using reference TRBV5-1 and TRBJ2-3 for the parts outside the CDR3, the full variable domain is KAGVTQTPRYLIKTRGQQVTLSCSPISGHRSVSWYQQTPGQGLQFLFEYFSETQRNKGNFPGRFSGRQFSNSRSEMNVSTLELGDSALYLCASSLLTSGGSGTDTQYFGPGTRLTVL.

The gene calls are TRBV7-9 and TRBJ1-1, with 9 bases identical to TRBD1. The CDR3 extends over 15 amino acids. Germline loops: CDR1 SEHNR, CDR2 FQNEAQ (reference sequence). Trimming removed 5 bases from V and 3 bases from J; junction bases left unmatched: 7. The DNA for the CDR3 is TGTGCCAGCAGCCTAGGACAGGGGTTGGACACTGAAGCTTTCTTT. Amino acids: CASSLGQGLDTEAFF. Full variable domain (missing parts from reference TRBV7-9 and TRBJ1-1): DTGVSQNPRHKITKRGQNVTFRCDPISEHNRLYWYRQTLGQGPEFLTYFQNEAQLEKSRLLSDRFSAERPKGSFSTLEIQRTEQGDSAMYLCASSLGQGLDTEAFFGQGTRLTVV.

J is TRBJ1-1 and V is TRBV27, with D unresolved. The V and J ends lost 2 bases and 0 bases respectively, with 4 bases between them. This CDR3 is built from 13 residues. The germline gives CDR1 MNHEY, CDR2 SMNVEV (reference sequence). CDR3 DNA: TGTGCCAGCAGTTTAACAGTGAACACTGAAGCTTTCTTT. This codes for CASSLTVNTEAFF.

This rearrangement joins TRBV19 to TRBJ1-2, with a weak D call TRBD1 (6 bases). The CDR3 has 16 amino acids. The V end lost 5 bases, the J end lost 3 bases, and 19 bases lay between the germline ends. CDR1 and CDR2 from the germline V gene are LNHDA and SQIVND (reference sequence). In DNA form, the CDR3 reads TGTGCCAGTAGTTCCCTCCGACAGGCCTTCGACTATGGCTACACCTTC. It translates to CASSSLRQAFDYGYTF.

The genes are TRBV12-3 or TRBV12-4 and TRBJ1-1; D not certain. The ends were cut back, 2 bases at V and 8 bases at J, with 12 bases in the middle. There are 13 residues in the CDR3. As DNA, the CDR3 is TGTGCCAGCAGTTTATTGATAAGAGAAGAAGCTTTCTTT. It yields the protein CASSLLIREEAFF.

The genes are TRBV4-2 and TRBJ2-5; D remains unclear. CDR1 LGHNA and CDR2 YNFKEQ come from the germline V gene. Between the trimmed V and J ends, which lost 4 bases and 3 bases, there was a span of 9 bases. The CDR3 has 13 amino acids. The CDR3 DNA sequence: TGTGCCAGCAGCCCGAGCTATAAAGAGACCCAGTACTTC. It codes for CASSPSYKETQYF.

The chain employs TRBV14 and TRBJ1-2; D might be TRBD1 (5 bases). Per the germline V gene, CDR1 is SGHDN and CDR2 is FVKESK. V was shortened by 1 base and J by 3 bases, with 9 bases between the two germline ends. This CDR3 has 14 residues. For the CDR3, the DNA is TGTGCCAGCAGCCAAGGCGGGGACGACTATGGCTACACCTTC. Translation: CASSQGGDDYGYTF.

The V and J genes are TRBV6-5 and TRBJ2-6; D uncertain. The CDR3 totals 14 residues. The ends were cut back, 4 bases at V and 0 bases at J, with 4 bases in the middle. From germline, CDR1 is MNHEY and CDR2 SVGAGI. The CDR3 region has the DNA TGTGCCAGCAGTTTGGCCTCTGGGGCCAACGTCCTGACTTTC. Protein product: CASSLASGANVLTF.

J is TRBJ2-7 and V is TRBV15; tentatively, D is TRBD1 (5 bases). Germline CDR1 is LNHNV and CDR2 is YYDKDF (reference sequence). This CDR3 region has 16 residues. V lost 3 bases and J 4 bases, leaving 19 bases between the germline ends. CDR3 nucleotides: TGTGCCACCAGCAGCGAACCTCTTGGGGCGACGTACGAGCAGTACTTC. It specifies CATSSEPLGATYEQYF.

The chain recombines TRBV3-1 (or the pseudogene TRBV3-2) with TRBJ2-1; TRBD2 matches at 8 bases. The CDR3 length is 13 residues. The V and J ends lost 4 bases and 9 bases, in that order; junction bases with no gene match: 5. In germline, CDR1 is LGHDT, CDR2 YNNKEL (reference sequence). Here the CDR3 reads CASSLGTSGEQFF. The CDR3 bases are TGTGCCAGCAGCCTAGGGACTAGTGGTGAGCAGTTCTTC.

The chain joins TRBV30 to TRBJ1-3, with a tentative D call TRBD1 (5 bases). With 1 base removed from V and 0 bases from J, the gap between germline ends came to 7 bases. CDR1 and CDR2 (germline): GTSNPN, SVGIG (reference sequence). This CDR3 region has 14 residues. CDR3 residues: CAWSGGASGNTIYF. Written as DNA, the CDR3 is TGTGCCTGGAGTGGTGGGGCCTCTGGAAACACCATATATTTT.

This chain joins TRBV2 and TRBJ1-5; 8 bases are a match to TRBD1. Trimming removed 6 bases from V and 7 bases from J; junction bases left unmatched: 11. Germline V lookup: CDR1 SNHLY, CDR2 FYNNEI. This CDR3 has 15 amino acids. The CDR3: CASSSEQGVGQPQHF. Written as DNA, the CDR3 is TGTGCCAGCAGCTCCGAACAGGGGGTCGGGCAGCCCCAGCATTTT.

The V call is TRBV30, the J call TRBJ1-2; D may be TRBD1 (5 bases). The CDR3 has 15 residues. Trimming cost V 4 bases and J 10 bases, with 25 bases left between them. Germline V CDR1 and CDR2: GTSNPN, SVGIG (reference sequence). CDR3 sequence reads: CAWTTNAGLRGYYTF. CDR3 DNA: TGTGCCTGGACGACGAACGCAGGGCTTCGAGGCTACTACACCTTC.

The chain uses TRBV4-2 and TRBJ2-3; 11 bases agree with TRBD2. CDR3 length: 19 amino acids. The J segment lost 1 base and the V segment lost 1 base, leaving 10 bases of the junction unmatched. In germline, CDR1 is LGHNA, CDR2 YNFKEQ. The CDR3 loop is CASSQVLISTSGGTDTQYF. The CDR3 DNA reads as TGTGCCAGCAGCCAAGTTCTAATATCGACTAGCGGGGGCACAGATACGCAGTATTTT.

The rearrangement uses TRBV27 and TRBJ2-6; TRBD1 matches at 11 bases. Germline-derived CDR1 and CDR2 are MNHEY and SMNVEV (reference sequence). CDR3 length: 20 residues. The junction had 10 bases not matched to a gene; V was cut back by 2 bases and J by 1 base. The CDR3 DNA sequence: TGTGCCAGCAGTTTACGAACGGACAGGGGGCTCTGGTCTGGGGCCAACGTCCTGACTTTC. Protein sequence: CASSLRTDRGLWSGANVLTF. Drawing the rest from reference TRBV27 and TRBJ2-6, the complete variable domain is EAQVTQNPRYLITVTGKKLTVTCSQNMNHEYMSWYRQDPGLGLRQIYYSMNVEVTDKGDVPEGYKVSRKEKRNFPLILESPSPNQTSLYFCASSLRTDRGLWSGANVLTFGAGSRLTVL.

This chain joins TRBV30 and TRBJ1-2, with unresolved D. CDR3 length equals 14 residues. Germline-derived CDR1 and CDR2 are GTSNPN and SVGIG (reference sequence). Trimming stripped 0 bases from V and 3 bases from J, with 11 bases between. As DNA, the CDR3 is TGTGCCTGGAGTGTTCTCCACACAGACTATGGCTACACCTTC. It is translated as CAWSVLHTDYGYTF.

V gene TRBV3-1 (or the pseudogene TRBV3-2) combines with J gene TRBJ2-7; the match to TRBD1 covers 9 bases. This CDR3 has 15 residues. V gave up 0 bases and J gave up 5 bases; unmatched junction bases: 5. CDR1 and CDR2 (germline): LGHDT, YNNKEL (reference sequence). The CDR3 loop is CASSQEGQGVDEQYF. The CDR3 DNA is TGTGCCAGCAGCCAAGAGGGACAGGGTGTCGACGAGCAGTACTTC.